Included here is one T cell receptor beta chain sequence, with context. Antigen unknown. This record belongs to a study of beta chain features in type 1 diabetes. Turning to the study itself: All of the samples together had over 90 million sorted cells examined.

Study-wide results and caveats: People with Type 1 diabetes carried modestly yet significantly shorter TCRB CDR3s in all four CD4+ subsets. Because the template was cDNA, high-expressing cells might be over-represented.

The ends lost 1 base at V and 3 bases at J; junction bases unmatched: 5. The CDR3 sequence is 15 residues long. The germline V gene has CDR1 SGHRS and CDR2 YFSETQ. Reverse transcription of all isolated RNA meant that expressed TCRB transcripts were sequenced. The protocol was immunoSEQ multiplex PCR, while the TCRdb copy is restricted to in-frame clones and leaves out a portion. The repertoire holds approximately 170,000 clones, approximately 9.1% seen once, with roughly 2.5% in the top ten. Input material: central memory CD4+ T cells from blood. The sequence was obtained from a woman aged 18 to 35 in good health. The chain employs TRBV5-1 and TRBJ2-3; 7 bases are shared with TRBD1. This chain's CDR3 is CASSLTRGQTDTQYF. CDR3 sequence (DNA): TGCGCCAGCAGCTTGACGAGGGGGCAAACAGATACGCAGTATTTT.